Listed below are T cell receptor beta chains from one sample, sequenced in a study of blood T cells in healthy people across ages. TCRdb re-analysed the 5' RACE reads in MiXCR, keeping a single row per CDR3 protein. The profile shows hundreds of thousands of distinct CDR3 sequences, around two fifths of them singletons. Sequencing used blood. These receptors were obtained from a man at least 80 years old in good health. The CDR3 runs from the conserved cysteine through the conserved F or W. A D gene is named only where the DNA matches it firmly. Some rows have no size entry. The others give once, few or many, or a class for an expanded clone.

few	-	TRBV4-2	TRBJ2-7	TGTGCCAGCAGCCAAGAGGGAAGCGAGCAGTACTTC	CASSQEGSEQYF
-	-	TRBV28	TRBJ2-7	TGTGCCAGCAGGAAGGGGGGGACCTACGAGCAGTACTTC	CASRKGGTYEQYF
-	-	TRBV27	TRBJ1-2	TGTGCCAGCAGTTCTGGGTCTTTTAACTATAGCTACACCTTC	CASSSGSFNYSYTF
few	-	TRBV28	TRBJ1-1	TGTGCCGGCAGGGGTGACACTGAAGCTTTCTTT	CAGRGDTEAFF
once	-	TRBV7-3	TRBJ2-4	TGTGCCAGCAGCCGAGAAATCCGGGGCGGCATTCAGTACTTC	CASSREIRGGIQYF
-	TRBD1	TRBV7-8	TRBJ2-4	TGTGCCAGCAGCCCTCCGGGACAGGGAGTACAGTACTTC	CASSPPGQGVQYF
many	TRBD1	TRBV12-3/TRBV12-4	TRBJ2-3	TGTGCCAGCAGCCGGGACAGCCGCAAGGATACGCAGTATTTT	CASSRDSRKDTQYF
few	TRBD2	TRBV11-3	TRBJ2-4	TGTGCCAGCAGCTTAGATGGTTTGACTAGCGGGGGGGCGACCAAAAACATTCAGTACTTC	CASSLDGLTSGGATKNIQYF
few	-	TRBV3-1	TRBJ2-7	TGTGCCAGCAGCCGCAGGGCCGGTAGATCCGAGCAGTACTTC	CASSRRAGRSEQYF
-	TRBD2	TRBV10-2	TRBJ2-3	TGCGCCAGCAGTGACCCCGGACTAGCGGGGGTCACAGATACGCAGTATTTT	CASSDPGLAGVTDTQYF
-	-	TRBV27	TRBJ2-7	TGTGCCAGCAGTACCTTGACAGGCTACGAGCAGTACTTC	CASSTLTGYEQYF
-	TRBD2	TRBV24-1	TRBJ2-3	TGTGCCACCAGTGATTCTACGGGACTAGCGGGGCGCACAGATACGCAGTATTTT	CATSDSTGLAGRTDTQYF
many	TRBD1	TRBV24-1	TRBJ2-1	TGTGCCACCAGTGGACAGGGGGCGGCCCATGAGCAGTTCTTC	CATSGQGAAHEQFF
-	-	TRBV7-2	TRBJ1-4	TGTGCCAGCAGCTTACAGGGGACGGGGACCGGAGGGGGGAAACTGTTTTTT	CASSLQGTGTGGGKLFF
-	TRBD1	TRBV29-1	TRBJ2-7	TGCAGCGCTATCCCGGGGGCAGGGGGCCACGAGCAGTACTTC	CSAIPGAGGHEQYF
-	TRBD1	TRBV6-2/TRBV6-3	TRBJ1-5	TGTGCCAGCAGTTACTTCGGGACAGGGAAGGATCAGCCCCAGCATTTT	CASSYFGTGKDQPQHF
-	-	TRBV7-8	TRBJ2-1	TGTGCCAGCACCCGTGGGGCCGGGGACAATGAGCAGTTCTTC	CASTRGAGDNEQFF
-	-	TRBV28	TRBJ1-1	TGTGCCAGCAGTTCCCCTAGTCCCCTGAACACTGAAGCTTTCTTT	CASSSPSPLNTEAFF
-	-	TRBV20-1	TRBJ1-1	TGCAGTGCTAGAGATCCAGGACCGAGATCCGACACTGAAGCTTTCTTT	CSARDPGPRSDTEAFF
-	-	TRBV9	TRBJ1-1	TGTGCCAGCAGCGTAGGGGCGGCCACCAACACTGAAGCTTTCTTT	CASSVGAATNTEAFF
-	TRBD2	TRBV7-8	TRBJ2-3	TGTGCCAGCAGCTCTAGTGATAGCGGGTCCACAGATACGCAGTATTTT	CASSSSDSGSTDTQYF
few	-	TRBV5-1	TRBJ1-2	TGCGCCAGCAGCTTGGCGTCACGCGAGGGCTACACCTTC	CASSLASREGYTF
-	-	TRBV19	TRBJ2-7	TGTGCCAGTAGTTCCCCTGGGCCCAGGATCTACGAGCAGTACTTC	CASSSPGPRIYEQYF
many	-	TRBV4-2	TRBJ2-1	TGTGCCAGCAGCCAAGATCGTCCGGCAAATGAGCAGTTCTTC	CASSQDRPANEQFF
many	TRBD2	TRBV7-2	TRBJ2-3	TGTGCCAGCAGCCAACTAGCGGGGGGGCGGGGGACCGCAGATACGCAGTATTTT	CASSQLAGGRGTADTQYF
few	TRBD2	TRBV6-5	TRBJ2-7	TGTGCCAGCAGTTCCTCCCTAGCGGGAGGCTACGAGCAGTACTTC	CASSSSLAGGYEQYF
few	TRBD1	TRBV10-3	TRBJ2-1	TGTGCCATCAAGCCGGACAGGGGGGTTGAGCAGTTCTTC	CAIKPDRGVEQFF
-	-	TRBV20-1	TRBJ2-5	TGCAGTGCTAGAGACAATCGGCAAGAGACCCAGTACTTC	CSARDNRQETQYF
few	-	TRBV30	TRBJ1-3	TGTGCCTGGAAAACAGGCCCGAGAAACACCATATATTTT	CAWKTGPRNTIYF
few	-	TRBV27	TRBJ2-1	TGTGCCAGCAGTTTCGTTGGCGGGCCCCTCAGGGAGCAGTTCTTC	CASSFVGGPLREQFF
many	-	TRBV4-3	TRBJ2-1	TGCGCCAGCAGCCACCGTGGGACGAGGGACGGAAGCAATGAGCAGTTCTTC	CASSHRGTRDGSNEQFF
-	-	TRBV4-3	TRBJ2-3	TGCGCCAGCAGCCAAGATGGCGTCCCGGGGCGAACAGATACGCAGTATTTT	CASSQDGVPGRTDTQYF
-	TRBD1	TRBV4-3	TRBJ2-5	TGCGCCAGCAGCCAATCACCCACAGGGGGTCGGGAGACCCAGTACTTC	CASSQSPTGGRETQYF
-	TRBD2	TRBV11-3	TRBJ2-3	TGTGCCAGCAGTCCAGGGACTAGCGGGAGAACAGATACGCAGTATTTT	CASSPGTSGRTDTQYF
few	-	TRBV20-1	TRBJ1-5	TGCAGTGCTAGAGATCAGCCAGGGCTTCGGCGCAATCAGCCCCAGCATTTT	CSARDQPGLRRNQPQHF
-	-	TRBV12-3/TRBV12-4	TRBJ1-6	TGTGCCAGCAGTCATGATTGGACAGAGGCTGATTCAGCCCTCCACTTT	CASSHDWTEADSALHF
-	TRBD1	TRBV29-1	TRBJ1-5	TGCAGCGCTGCCTTAGGGGGCCGTCAGCCCCAGCATTTT	CSAALGGRQPQHF
-	-	TRBV19	TRBJ2-3	TGTGCCAGTAGTACCAAAGCGAATACGCAGTATTTT	CASSTKANTQYF
-	TRBD2	TRBV6-6	TRBJ2-5	TGTGCCAGCAGTTACGGCACTAGCGGGAGCGACTCAGAGACCCAGTACTTC	CASSYGTSGSDSETQYF
few	-	TRBV12-3/TRBV12-4	TRBJ1-2	TGTGCCAGCGGCCGATCTAACTATGGCTACACCTTC	CASGRSNYGYTF
many	-	TRBV7-2	TRBJ2-7	TGTGCCAGCAGCTTAAGACGCGGGATCAACGAGCAGTACTTC	CASSLRRGINEQYF
-	-	TRBV11-2	TRBJ2-5	TGTGCCAGCAGCCACCAGGGGTGGGAGCAGTACTTC	CASSHQGWEQYF
-	-	TRBV6-5	TRBJ2-1	TGCGCCAGCAGTCTGACGTTCAACAATGAGCAGTTCTTC	CASSLTFNNEQFF
many	-	TRBV27	TRBJ2-1	TGTGCCAGCAGTTTAAGGTATAGCGAGGGGCTCAATGAGCAGTTCTTC	CASSLRYSEGLNEQFF
-	TRBD2	TRBV19	TRBJ2-1	TGTGCCAGTAGCGCGACTAGCGGGAGGGCCGGAGAGCAGTTCTTC	CASSATSGRAGEQFF
few	TRBD1	TRBV3-1	TRBJ2-7	TGTGCCAGCAGCCACGGACAGGGCTACGAGCAGTACTTC	CASSHGQGYEQYF
many	TRBD1	TRBV5-1	TRBJ2-2	TGCGCCAGCAGCGTCGACAGGGCCGGGGAGCTGTTTTTT	CASSVDRAGELFF
-	-	TRBV5-6	TRBJ2-7	TGTGCCAGCAGCTTGTGGGCCAGTTACGGCGGCGAGCAGTACTTC	CASSLWASYGGEQYF
-	-	TRBV12-3/TRBV12-4	TRBJ2-3	TGTGCCAGCAGTTTTGGTAAGGGGTCAACAGATACGCAGTATTTT	CASSFGKGSTDTQYF
-	TRBD1	TRBV12-3/TRBV12-4	TRBJ2-1	TGTGCCAGCAGTACGGACGGGACAGGGGGATCAAAGGAGCAGTTCTTC	CASSTDGTGGSKEQFF
few	-	TRBV5-1	TRBJ2-1	TGCGCCAGCAGCTCCGGAGGGGGGACCAATGAGCAGTTCTTC	CASSSGGGTNEQFF
few	-	TRBV6-2/TRBV6-3	TRBJ2-7	TGTGCCAGCAGTTATGCTGGGGACTCGAGCTCCTACAATGAGCAGTACTTC	CASSYAGDSSSYNEQYF
-	-	TRBV7-2	TRBJ1-6	TGTGCCAGCAGCACCGACTTCGGGTTTAATTCACCCCTCCACTTT	CASSTDFGFNSPLHF
-	-	TRBV6-5	TRBJ1-2	TGTGCCAGCAGTTACGGGGGTAAAAGCGATGGCTACACCTTC	CASSYGGKSDGYTF
few	-	TRBV6-2/TRBV6-3	TRBJ2-1	TGTGCCAGCACCCGGCCAGCCTACAATGAGCAGTTCTTC	CASTRPAYNEQFF
-	TRBD2	TRBV18	TRBJ2-7	TGTGCCAGCTCAGCACGCGGGAGACGCGACGAGCAGTACTTC	CASSARGRRDEQYF
-	-	TRBV14	TRBJ2-7	TGTGCCAGCAGCCAAGCCTGCGGGGCGGGTACCACCTACGAGCAGTACTTC	CASSQACGAGTTYEQYF
few	TRBD2	TRBV4-2	TRBJ2-6	TGTGCCAGCAGCCAAGGGGGGACTAGCGCGTCTGGGGCCAACGTCCTGACTTTC	CASSQGGTSASGANVLTF
-	-	TRBV20-1	TRBJ2-7	TGCAGTGCTACTCTCGCTGGGGCCCAGTACTTC	CSATLAGAQYF